These 7 T cell receptor beta chains came from one sample sequenced in a study of blood T cell repertoires in COVID-19. Only in-frame clones appear in the TCRdb table, and some are missing; sequencing was by immunoSEQ multiplex PCR. The data contain around 300,000 clones, around nine tenths of them singletons. The source material was peripheral blood. These receptors were taken from a middle-aged woman who had recovered from COVID-19.

The chain has TRBV6-6 and TRBJ1-3, with 7 bases matching TRBD1. The CDR3 length is 15 residues. Germline V gene data show CDR1 as MNHNY and CDR2 as SVGAGI (reference sequence). V lost 5 bases to trimming and J lost 3 bases; unmatched junction nucleotides: 7. The CDR3 nucleotides are TGTGCCAGCAGTCCCCCGACAGGGTTTGGAAACACCATATATTTT. Amino acids: CASSPPTGFGNTIYF.

V gene TRBV27 combines with J gene TRBJ2-7, with TRBD1 identical over 8 bases. After removal of 6 bases from V and 6 bases from J, the junction contained 10 bases not matched to a gene. The CDR3 totals 14 residues. Looked up from germline, CDR1 is MNHEY and CDR2 is SMNVEV (reference sequence). The CDR3 DNA follows: TGTGCCAGCAGCCCAGACAGGGGCCGGCGCGAGCAGTACTTC. Translation gives CASSPDRGRREQYF.

The chain recombines TRBV18 with TRBJ1-6; D gene ambiguous. The CDR3 spans 14 residues. Germline CDR1 and CDR2: KGHSH and LQKENI. Trimming shortened V by 3 bases and J by 7 bases, and 10 bases separated the two germline ends. CDR3 bases: TGTGCCAGCTCACCTGGTTCCGGGAATTCACCCCTCCACTTT. It translates to CASSPGSGNSPLHF. Variable domain in full (rest from reference TRBV18 and TRBJ1-6): NAGVMQNPRHLVRRRGQEARLRCSPMKGHSHVYWYRQLPEEGLKFMVYLQKENIIDESGMPKERFSAEFPKEGPSILRIQQVVRGDSAAYFCASSPGSGNSPLHFGNGTRLTVT.

The CDR3 coding sequence is TGTGCCAGCAACCCTAGCTCGACAGGGCGAGGAGAGCAGTACTTC. Protein sequence: CASNPSSTGRGEQYF. The rearrangement joins TRBV7-8 to TRBJ2-7; 7 bases are shared with TRBD1. Germline CDR1 SGHVS, CDR2 FQNEAQ. Trimming removed 7 bases from V and 7 bases from J; junction bases left unmatched: 16. The CDR3 runs 15 residues.

The rearrangement uses TRBV27 and TRBJ2-7; 8 bases align to TRBD1. Germline V CDR1 and CDR2: MNHEY, SMNVEV (reference sequence). This CDR3 has 14 amino acids. J gave up 2 bases and V 6 bases, and 6 bases lay outside the gene matches. The CDR3 sequence: CASRPQGATYEQYF. Written as DNA, the CDR3 is TGTGCCAGCAGGCCGCAGGGGGCGACCTACGAGCAGTACTTC.

This rearrangement joins TRBV2 to TRBJ2-7; D might be TRBD2 (5 bases). V was shortened by 2 bases and J by 7 bases, with 9 bases between the two germline ends. The CDR3 loop spans 12 amino acids. Germline V lookup: CDR1 SNHLY, CDR2 FYNNEI. The chain's CDR3 is CASSELAPEQYF. The CDR3 nucleotides are TGTGCCAGCAGTGAACTAGCTCCAGAGCAGTACTTC. The full variable domain, with the rest looked up from reference TRBV2 and TRBJ2-7, is EPEVTQTPSHQVTQMGQEVILRCVPISNHLYFYWYRQILGQKVEFLVSFYNNEISEKSEIFDDQFSVERPDGSNFTLKIRSTKLEDSAMYFCASSELAPEQYFGPGTRLTVT.

The J gene is TRBJ2-7, the V gene TRBV7-6; 8 nucleotides line up with TRBD2. V gave up 5 bases and J gave up 5 bases; unmatched junction bases: 17. This CDR3 has 17 residues. Germline V gene sequence: CDR1 SGHVS, CDR2 FNYEAQ. Here the CDR3 reads CASSLYGSGGGINEQYF. In nucleotides, the CDR3 is TGTGCCAGCAGCCTCTACGGGTCCGGGGGGGGGATCAACGAGCAGTACTTC.